This T cell receptor (beta chain) was captured in a study of blood T cell repertoires in COVID-19. Only in-frame clones appear in the TCRdb table, and some are missing; sequencing was by immunoSEQ multiplex PCR. Found here are roughly 200,000 clones, around 80% of them singletons; the top ten hold 4.5% to 7%. Sequencing was performed on peripheral blood. This TCR derives from a woman aged 65 to 85 with acute or convalescent COVID-19.

The CDR3 bases are TGTGCCAGCCATCGGGGCTCCTACAATGAGCAGTTCTTC. Residues: CASHRGSYNEQFF. The chain uses TRBV28 and TRBJ2-1; TRBD2 might be the D (5 bases). The CDR3 covers 13 residues. The V end lost 8 bases, the J end lost 0 bases, and 8 bases lay between the germline ends. In germline, CDR1 is MDHEN, CDR2 SYDVKM.